This T cell receptor beta chain is from a study of CD8+CD57+ T cells in acquired aplastic anemia. CD8+CD57+ cell expansion had been shown by flow cytometry in patients chosen for sequencing. Genomic DNA acted as the template from which TCR beta VDJ combination and CDR3 sequence profiling were carried out. From the reads, TCRdb called clonotypes with MiXCR, one entry per CDR3 protein. The sample holds 180,000 or so distinct CDR3 sequences, about half seen once. Unmatched junction bases numbered 7, after V lost 1 base and J lost 9 bases. This CDR3 is 16 amino acids long. The germline CDR1 and CDR2 sequences are LGHNA and YNFKEQ.

This TCR was sampled from a human donor with aplastic anemia. This chain uses TRBV4-2 with TRBJ1-6; 9 nucleotides match TRBD1. The sequencing sample was made of sorted CD4+, CD8+, or CD8+CD57+ T cells (not recorded which) from PBMCs. The DNA of the CDR3 is TGTGCCAGCAGCCAAGGGGGACAGGGATTCGGTTCACCCCTCCACTTT. It codes for CASSQGGQGFGSPLHF.